This entry concerns a single T cell receptor (beta chain). The antigen is undetermined. Trimming took 7 bases from V and 0 from J, leaving 7 bases between them. The CDR3 extends over 13 amino acids. From germline, CDR1 is MNHNY and CDR2 SVGAGI (reference sequence). These data come from a study of shared clonotypes between healthy human individuals. Findings of the study overall: Donor scarcity curtailed the genetic and exposure-history diversity represented herein.

Source study methods: ImmunoSEQ junction-only sequences lacked quality scores, so their filtering differed. Profiling relied on immunoSEQ multiplex PCR, and the TCRdb table lists in-frame clones only, not all of them. V, J and clone size are taken as reported in that table, and D and trimming were inferred from the DNA itself. The repertoire holds fewer than 850,000 clones, less than 95% seen once, with roughly 36% in the top ten. The sample consisted of memory CD8+ T cells from PBMCs. Subset specified: CD45RO+ cells pooled with CCR7-negative TemRA cells. V is TRBV6-6 and J is TRBJ1-3; D gene unclear. The source is a man aged 18 to 29 in good health. Some clones in this sample may be carry-over from other donors' samples. CDR3 in amino acids: CASIGNSGNTIYF. DNA for the CDR3: TGTGCCAGCATTGGAAACTCTGGAAACACCATATATTTT.